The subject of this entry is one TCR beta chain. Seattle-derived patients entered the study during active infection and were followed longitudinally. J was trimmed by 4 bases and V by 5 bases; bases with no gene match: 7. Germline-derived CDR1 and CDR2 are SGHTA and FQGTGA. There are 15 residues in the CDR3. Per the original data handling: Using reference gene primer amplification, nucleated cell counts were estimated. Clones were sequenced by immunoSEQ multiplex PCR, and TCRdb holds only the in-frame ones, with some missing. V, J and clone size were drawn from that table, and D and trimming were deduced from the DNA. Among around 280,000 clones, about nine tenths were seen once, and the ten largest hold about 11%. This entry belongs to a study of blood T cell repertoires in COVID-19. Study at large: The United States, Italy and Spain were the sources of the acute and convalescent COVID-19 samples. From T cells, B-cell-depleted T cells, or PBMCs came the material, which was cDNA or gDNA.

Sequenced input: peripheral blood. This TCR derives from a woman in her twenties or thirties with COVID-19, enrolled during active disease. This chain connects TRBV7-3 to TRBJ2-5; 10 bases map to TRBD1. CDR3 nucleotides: TGTGCCAGCAGCCCATCCGGGACAGGGGTAGAGACCCAGTACTTC. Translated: CASSPSGTGVETQYF.